The rows below give T cell receptor beta chains drawn from one sample of a study of cytomegalovirus exposure and HLA in healthy donors. TCRdb's table, derived via immunoSEQ multiplex PCR, lists solely in-frame clones and lacks some. The listing records around 44,000 clones. The material sequenced was PBMCs. Receptors originate from a male donor in good health and CMV-seropositive. The CDR3 runs from the conserved cysteine through the conserved F or W. D genes are given only for firm matches.

j_call d_call v_call cdr3_aa cdr3_nt
TRBJ1-2 . TRBV18 CASSPSQGLKKVYGYTF TGTGCCAGCTCACCGTCCCAAGGACTAAAAAAAGTCTATGGCTACACCTTC
TRBJ1-2 . TRBV4-3 CASSPPGKTSGYTF TGCGCCAGCAGCCCACCCGGAAAGACATCTGGCTACACCTTC
TRBJ1-5 . TRBV4-2 CASSKLLGGEGNQPQHF TGTGCCAGCAGCAAACTCCTGGGGGGAGAAGGCAATCAGCCCCAGCATTTT
TRBJ2-1 TRBD1 TRBV6-8 CARCGQGRNEQFF TGTGCCAGGTGCGGACAGGGAAGAAATGAGCAGTTCTTC
TRBJ1-1 . TRBV7-6 CASSPRTAWGTEAFF TGTGCCAGCAGCCCACGGACAGCTTGGGGCACTGAAGCTTTCTTT
TRBJ2-3 TRBD2 TRBV7-8 CASSLGHGRGGSDTQYF TGTGCCAGCAGCTTAGGCCACGGGCGGGGGGGCTCAGATACGCAGTATTTT
TRBJ1-4 . TRBV7-2 CASSPGPGFNEKLFF TGTGCCAGCAGCCCCGGGCCAGGGTTTAATGAAAAACTGTTTTTT
TRBJ1-1 TRBD1 TRBV4-3 CASSQGQGRTEAFF TGCGCCAGCAGCCAGGGACAGGGCCGCACTGAAGCTTTCTTT
TRBJ2-7 TRBD2 TRBV27 CASSRSGGKGYEQYF TGTGCCAGCAGCCGTAGCGGGGGTAAAGGCTACGAGCAGTACTTC
TRBJ2-7 TRBD1 TRBV5-1 CASSTQGATYGQYF TGCGCCAGCAGCACACAGGGGGCAACCTACGGGCAGTACTTC
TRBJ2-1 TRBD1 TRBV7-2 CASSPDRGPNEQFF TGTGCCAGCAGCCCTGACAGGGGCCCCAATGAGCAGTTCTTC
TRBJ2-2 . TRBV5-1 CASSSYRRDGEF TGCGCCAGCAGCTCCTATAGGCGGGACGGAGAATTT
TRBJ1-6 . TRBV4-3 CASSHYPGTYNSPLHF TGCGCCAGCAGCCATTACCCAGGGACCTATAATTCACCCCTCCACTTT
TRBJ2-7 TRBD1 TRBV4-1 CASSQDIETGTSYEQYF TGCGCCAGCAGCCAAGATATCGAGACAGGGACCTCCTACGAGCAGTACTTC
TRBJ2-2 . TRBV12-5 CASGLGPEYVGVGELFF TGTGCTAGTGGTTTGGGTCCTGAGTACGTCGGTGTCGGGGAGCTGTTTTTT
TRBJ1-5 . TRBV6-1 CASSYGGPPQHF TGTGCCAGCAGCTATGGCGGGCCGCCCCAGCATTTT
TRBJ2-6 TRBD1 TRBV6-6 CASSPGTGPVLTF TGTGCCAGCAGCCCAGGGACAGGCCCGGTCCTGACTTTC
TRBJ2-3 TRBD1 TRBV27 CASSYRDRGHPRDTQYF TGTGCCAGCAGTTACAGGGACAGGGGACACCCCCGAGATACGCAGTATTTT
TRBJ2-7 TRBD1 TRBV27 CASRPGQTYEQYF TGTGCCAGCAGGCCGGGACAGACTTACGAGCAGTACTTC
TRBJ2-2 . TRBV11-2 CASSLSSSAGTGELFF TGTGCCAGCAGCCTAAGTTCTAGCGCGGGGACCGGGGAGCTGTTTTTT
TRBJ2-3 TRBD1 TRBV7-2 CASQTGARTDTQYF TGTGCCAGCCAGACAGGGGCTCGCACAGATACGCAGTATTTT
TRBJ2-7 TRBD1 TRBV14 CASSTGTGGHFSYEQYF TGTGCCAGCAGCACCGGGACAGGGGGTCATTTCTCCTACGAGCAGTACTTC
TRBJ1-1 . TRBV30 CAWMEPRGTEAFF TGTGCCTGGATGGAGCCCCGAGGAACTGAAGCTTTCTTT
TRBJ1-1 . TRBV27 CASSLDRSFTEAFF TGTGCCAGCAGTTTAGACAGGTCGTTCACTGAAGCTTTCTTT
TRBJ1-1 TRBD1 TRBV7-9 CASRPKTGGEATEAFF TGTGCCAGCAGACCCAAGACAGGGGGGGAGGCCACTGAAGCTTTCTTT
TRBJ1-1 . TRBV5-1 CASSLDPMNTEAFF TGCGCCAGCAGCTTGGATCCCATGAACACTGAAGCTTTCTTT
TRBJ1-2 . TRBV13 CASSSGTEPLHGYTF TGTGCCAGCAGCTCCGGAACAGAGCCCCTCCATGGCTACACCTTC
TRBJ2-3 . TRBV11-3 CASSLRGPDTQYF TGTGCCAGCAGCTTACGGGGTCCCGATACGCAGTATTTT
TRBJ2-2 . TRBV28 CASSSSRRGKAGELFF TGTGCCAGCAGTTCCTCCCGCAGGGGAAAGGCTGGGGAGCTGTTTTTT